Following are 15 T cell receptor delta chains from one sample sequenced in a study of TRDV2 sequences in healthy donors. TCRdb re-called the PCR reads through CATT. The sample has 2,000 to 2,500 delta-chain clones; nearly 65% are singletons. The sample taken for sequencing was Vd2+ gamma-delta T cells from blood. These receptors were taken from a human donor in good health.

This clone was seen more than once but under ten times. The chain has TRDV2 and TRDJ1; 9 bases are a match to TRDD3. The CDR3 spans 14 residues. Germline assignment: CDR1 GEAIGNYY and CDR2 EKD. J gave up 5 bases and V 3 bases, and 6 bases lay outside the gene matches. In nucleotides, the CDR3 is TGTGCCTGTGACGTCTGGGGGATGTCTGATAAACTCATCTTT. It specifies CACDVWGMSDKLIF.

The chain joins TRDV2 to TRDJ1; 8 nucleotides line up with TRDD3. With 1 base clipped from V and 4 bases from J, the junction kept 4 bases outside the gene matches. Germline CDR1 GEAIGNYY, CDR2 EKD. This CDR3 has 14 residues. CDR3 region: CACDTLGEYDKLIF. CDR3 sequence (DNA): TGTGCCTGTGACACTCTGGGGGAATACGATAAACTCATCTTT.

This sequence joins TRDV2 and TRDJ1, with D possibly TRDD3 on 6 matching bases. V was trimmed by 3 bases and J by 1 base, leaving 17 bases between them. The CDR3 is 16 amino acids. Looked up from germline, CDR1 is GEAIGNYY and CDR2 is EKD. Here the CDR3 reads CACDALGATSTDKLIF. CDR3 DNA: TGTGCCTGTGACGCCTTGGGGGCTACCTCCACCGATAAACTCATCTTT.

The chain links TRDV2 to TRDJ1; 8 positions agree with TRDD3. The CDR3 spans 25 residues. J gave up 1 base and V 0 bases, and 33 bases lay outside the gene matches. Germline V gene data show CDR1 as GEAIGNYY and CDR2 as EKD. The CDR3 sequence is CACDTVFTIPLPASKGDTRTDKLIF. CDR3 nucleotide sequence: TGTGCCTGTGACACCGTATTTACCATACCACTTCCGGCGTCGAAAGGGGATACACGCACCGATAAACTCATCTTT.

This rearrangement joins TRDV2 to TRDJ1; TRDD3 matches 7 bases. Germline CDR1 is GEAIGNYY and CDR2 is EKD. The CDR3 has 19 amino acids. Trimming at V came to 1 base and at J to 0 bases, leaving 16 bases not matched to a gene. The DNA for the CDR3 is TGTGCCTGTGACACGTTAGAGCCGACGGGGGATCAGTACACCGATAAACTCATCTTT. This gives the protein CACDTLEPTGDQYTDKLIF.

This clone has a handful of counts. V usage is TRDV2 and J usage is TRDJ3, with TRDD3 matching over 8 bases. Germline lookup yields CDR1 GEAIGNYY and CDR2 EKD. The V and J ends lost 3 bases and 1 base, in that order; junction bases with no gene match: 7. The CDR3 is 18 residues long. CDR3 DNA: TGTGCCTGTGACCACATGGGGGATGGATCCTGGGACACCCGACAGATGTTTTTC. Translating gives CACDHMGDGSWDTRQMFF.

The chain employs TRDV2 and TRDJ1; 11 nucleotides line up with TRDD3. Germline lookup yields CDR1 GEAIGNYY and CDR2 EKD. J was trimmed by 0 bases and V by 3 bases; bases with no gene match: 14. The CDR3 has 19 amino acids. DNA for the CDR3: TGTGCCTGTGACTCCGTAGAGGTGGGGGATACGAGTGACACCGATAAACTCATCTTT. Protein product: CACDSVEVGDTSDTDKLIF.

This clone was counted only a few times. The chain joins TRDV2 to TRDJ1, with 9 bases fitting TRDD3. The germline V gene has CDR1 GEAIGNYY and CDR2 EKD. With V trimmed by 3 bases and J by 0 bases, 19 bases remained unmatched. The CDR3 is 20 residues long. The CDR3 loop reads CACDSILHRLGDPYTDKLIF. The DNA of the CDR3 is TGTGCCTGTGACTCTATCCTACATCGACTGGGGGACCCGTACACCGATAAACTCATCTTT.

Within the sample, this clone is large. In the same sample, other DNA sequences code for this CDR3. The rearrangement joins TRDV2 to TRDJ1, with TRDD3 identical over 7 bases. The germline CDR1 and CDR2 sequences are GEAIGNYY and EKD. V lost 1 base, J lost 0 bases, and 1 base stayed unmatched. The CDR3 totals 14 residues. CDR3 bases: TGTGCCTGTGACACACTGGGGTACACCGATAAACTCATCTTT. Translated: CACDTLGYTDKLIF.

Regarding this clone: A read error may explain this, as a much larger clone is one base away. The sample holds other DNA sequences that translate to the same CDR3. V and J are TRDV2 and TRDJ1; D perhaps matches TRDD3 (6 bases). This CDR3 is built from 15 residues. The germline V gene encodes CDR1 GEAIGNYY and CDR2 EKD. The CDR3: CACDTVGITADKLIF. As DNA, the CDR3 is TGTGCCTGCGACACCGTCGGGATAACGGCCGATAAACTCATCTTT.

The chain has TRDV2 and TRDJ1, with TRDD3 identical over 7 bases. This CDR3 contains 16 residues. The trim removed 0 bases at V and 0 bases at J, leaving 6 bases unmatched. The germline gives CDR1 GEAIGNYY, CDR2 EKD. The DNA for the CDR3 is TGTGCCTGTGACACCGTGGGGGACGAGTACACCGATAAACTCATCTTT. Translated, it gives CACDTVGDEYTDKLIF.

The chain employs TRDV2 and TRDJ1; 11 bases map to TRDD3. The V segment lost 3 bases and the J segment 0 bases; nucleotides outside the gene matches: 11. The CDR3 consists of 18 residues. Germline V gene lookup returns CDR1 GEAIGNYY and CDR2 EKD. In DNA form, the CDR3 reads TGTGCCTGTGACTCAATACTGGGGGATATGAAGTACACCGATAAACTCATCTTT. It encodes CACDSILGDMKYTDKLIF.

Only one count was recorded for this clone. This rearrangement joins TRDV2 to TRDJ1; 12 nucleotides align to TRDD3. Trimming removed 0 bases from V and 3 bases from J; junction bases left unmatched: 7. CDR1 GEAIGNYY and CDR2 EKD come from the germline V gene. The CDR3 is 17 residues long. CDR3: CACDTLGDTKKADKLIF. CDR3 bases: TGTGCCTGTGACACCCTGGGGGATACGAAAAAAGCCGATAAACTCATCTTT.

The chain is built from TRDV2 and TRDJ1; 10 nucleotides line up with TRDD3. The CDR3 contains 16 residues. Trimming removed 3 bases from V and 1 base from J; junction bases left unmatched: 7. Germline values: CDR1 GEAIGNYY, CDR2 EKD. The CDR3 region is CACDSLLGDSTDKLIF. As DNA, the CDR3 is TGTGCCTGTGACTCCCTGCTGGGGGATAGCACCGATAAACTCATCTTT.

This clone was detected only a few times. The chain employs TRDV2 and TRDJ3; 13 bases align to TRDD3. Looked up from germline, CDR1 is GEAIGNYY and CDR2 is EKD. V shed 0 bases, J shed 0 bases, and the junction held 4 bases outside the gene matches. This CDR3 contains 20 residues. The CDR3 nucleotides are TGTGCCTGTGACACCACTGGGGGATACGCGGTCTCCTGGGACACCCGACAGATGTTTTTC. Translated: CACDTTGGYAVSWDTRQMFF.